This entry concerns a single TCR beta chain. The antigen is not known. The sample comes from a study of T cell responses to AZD1222 COVID-19 vaccine. The study, taken as a whole, reports: An increase in Spike-specific TCR breadth and depth was observed after two AZD1222 doses. The donor group comprised mostly white British people and more females; the analysis possibly underestimated clonal diversity.

Sequencing was performed with immunoSEQ multiplex PCR; in TCRdb, only in-frame clones are kept and a portion is missing. The sample shows roughly 190,000 clones, around nine tenths of them seen only once. CDR3 length: 15 residues. Germline CDR1 reads MDHEN; CDR2 reads SYDVKM. V lost 5 bases to trimming and J lost 7 bases; unmatched junction nucleotides: 11. Material: peripheral blood, obtained 28 days after the second dose of the MenACWY control vaccine. The TCR originated in an adult who received the MenACWY meningococcal vaccine as a control. The J gene is TRBJ2-7, the V gene TRBV28; 10 bases are a match to TRBD2. The CDR3 reads CASSEISGRPGEQYF. The CDR3 nucleotides read TGTGCCAGCAGTGAAATTAGCGGGAGGCCCGGTGAGCAGTACTTC. Full variable domain (outside the CDR3, taken from reference TRBV28 and TRBJ2-7): DVKVTQSSRYLVKRTGEKVFLECVQDMDHENMFWYRQDPGLGLRLIYFSYDVKMKEKGDIPEGYSVSREKKERFSLILESASTNQTSMYLCASSEISGRPGEQYFGPGTRLTVT.